This T cell receptor (beta chain) was observed in a study of T cell repertoires in cytomegalovirus infection. Regarding the study as a whole: People with CMV and the relevant HLA were identified by cumulative public TCR beta family frequency.

The V gene's germline CDR1 is KGHDR and CDR2 SFDVKD. V lost 5 bases to trimming and J lost 1 base, with 7 bases between them. The CDR3 covers 13 residues. On this clonotype itself: Antigen: not known.

TCRdb processed the reads anew with MiXCR; each CDR3 protein has one entry. Of some 350,000 distinct CDR3 sequences in the sample, around 29% were seen once. This specimen was cultured PBMCs, taken from culture after CMV antigen stimulation. This receptor was obtained from a human donor in good health (CMV status not recorded). Some clones in this sample may be carry-over from other donors' samples. This chain links TRBV24-1 with TRBJ2-5, with no clear D. The CDR3 sequence is CATSGNLQETQYF. CDR3 in DNA: TGTGCCACCAGTGGCAATCTCCAAGAGACCCAGTACTTC.